This T cell receptor (beta chain) was captured by sequencing in a study of metastatic and nonmetastatic thyroid tumors. Study-level information: Peripheral blood and tumor or nodule samples from malignant and benign thyroid patients were compared.

Source study methods: The study took CDR3 differences across clinicopathological groups and made a distant-metastasis classifier for papillary thyroid cancer from them. TCRdb re-called clones via MiXCR from the PCR reads. TCRdb, not the original authors, processed these V and J calls. Of tens of thousands of clones listed, over 9.5% are singletons. This clone was seen at least ten times. Its target is not known. Among the patients, none had received any treatment before thyroid surgery. Overall study results and limits: Reports indicated that malignant thyroid tumors showed significantly higher TCR beta diversity than benign nodules did, in blood and tumor.

The CDR3 is 13 amino acids. Trimming stripped 0 bases from V and 5 bases from J, with 10 bases between. CDR1 is GTSNPN, CDR2 SVGIG, per germline (reference sequence). This receptor was identified in a female donor with papillary thyroid cancer or a benign thyroid nodule (not recorded which). Some clones in this sample may be carry-over from other donors' samples. Sequenced sample: blood. This chain joins TRBV30 and TRBJ1-1; D is unclear. The CDR3 sequence is CAWSVLEGTEAFF. CDR3 coding DNA: TGTGCCTGGAGTGTACTGGAGGGAACTGAAGCTTTCTTT. The full variable domain, rest sourced from reference TRBV30 and TRBJ1-1, is SQTIHQWPATLVQPVGSPLSLECTVEGTSNPNLYWYRQAAGRGLQLLFYSVGIGQISSEVPQNLSASRPQDRQFILSSKKLLLSDSGFYLCAWSVLEGTEAFFGQGTRLTVV.